This T cell receptor beta chain originates from a study of T cell responses to AZD1222 COVID-19 vaccine. Clones were read by immunoSEQ multiplex PCR, and TCRdb kept only the in-frame ones, dropping some. The top ten clones hold approximately 28% of a sample with approximately 130,000 clones, 70% to 90% of them seen once. About this clone itself: Its target is not known.

General study points: Samples come after the peak T cell response, not at day 14.

V was clipped by 6 bases and J by 2 bases, with 17 bases between them. This CDR3 has 15 residues. Germline V gene lookup returns CDR1 MDHEN and CDR2 SYDVKM. This specimen was peripheral blood, taken on day 0 of AZD1222 vaccination. J is TRBJ2-7 and V is TRBV28; tentatively, D is TRBD1 or TRBD2 (6 bases each). This sequence was found in an adult in good health. The CDR3 region has the DNA TGTGCCAGCAGCGGTCGGGGGCCGGATGCCTACGAGCAGTACTTC. This codes for CASSGRGPDAYEQYF.